This T cell receptor (beta chain) was sequenced during a study of post-analysis software for immune sequencing data. Study at large: Clinical courses comprised relapsing-remitting, secondary progressive and progressive-relapsing multiple sclerosis.

Study results and caveats: For normalized Chao1 diversity, multiple sclerosis patients scored significantly lower than controls did. Batch-matched samples strongly co-clustered by F measure.

A remark on this clonotype: No antigen is known for it.

Prepared TCR beta cDNA libraries contained unique molecular identifiers. Around 460,000 cDNA molecules came from around 0.96 to 9.9 million T cells. Each CDR3 protein gets one entry after TCRdb re-called the PCR reads with MiXCR. The data show more than 500,000 distinct CDR3 sequences, roughly 34% seen once. The clonotype was recovered from a girl under 18 with multiple sclerosis. The sequenced material came from blood.

CDR3 amino acids: CASSALGAPNTEAFF. DNA of the CDR3: TGTGCCAGCAGTGCCTTAGGGGCCCCGAACACTGAAGCTTTCTTT. V gene TRBV12-3 or TRBV12-4 combines with J gene TRBJ1-1; D possibly corresponds to TRBD1 (5 bases). The CDR3 is made up of 15 amino acids. Deletions cut 5 bases from V and 1 base from J, with 14 bases between.